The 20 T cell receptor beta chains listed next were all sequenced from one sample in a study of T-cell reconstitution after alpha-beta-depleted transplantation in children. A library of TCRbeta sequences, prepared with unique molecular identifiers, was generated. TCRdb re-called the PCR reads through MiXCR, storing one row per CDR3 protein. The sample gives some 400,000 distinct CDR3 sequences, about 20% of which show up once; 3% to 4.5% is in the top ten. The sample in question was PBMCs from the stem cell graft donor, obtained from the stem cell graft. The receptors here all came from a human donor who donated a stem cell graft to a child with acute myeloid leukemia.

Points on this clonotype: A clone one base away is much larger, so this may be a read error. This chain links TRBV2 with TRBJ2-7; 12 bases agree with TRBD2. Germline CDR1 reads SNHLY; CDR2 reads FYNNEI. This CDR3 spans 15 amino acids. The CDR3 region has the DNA TGTGCCAGCAGGCAAACTAGCGGGAGGCAGGACGAGGAGTACTTC. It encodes CASRQTSGRQDEEYF.

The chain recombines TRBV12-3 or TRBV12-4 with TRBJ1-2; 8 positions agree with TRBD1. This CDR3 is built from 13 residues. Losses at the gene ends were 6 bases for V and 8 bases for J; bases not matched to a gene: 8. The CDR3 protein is CASRLDREGGYTF. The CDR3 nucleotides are TGTGCCAGCAGGCTGGACAGGGAAGGGGGCTACACCTTC.

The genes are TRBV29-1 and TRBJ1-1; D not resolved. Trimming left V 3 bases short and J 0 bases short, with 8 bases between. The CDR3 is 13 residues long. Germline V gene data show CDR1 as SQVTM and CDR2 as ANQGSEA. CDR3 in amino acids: CSVDSRLNTEAFF. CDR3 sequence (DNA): TGCAGCGTTGATTCCAGGCTGAACACTGAAGCTTTCTTT.

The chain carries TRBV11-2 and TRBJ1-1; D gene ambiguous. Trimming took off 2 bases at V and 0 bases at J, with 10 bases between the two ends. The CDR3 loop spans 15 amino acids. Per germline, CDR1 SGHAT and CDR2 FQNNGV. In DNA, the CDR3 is TGTGCCAGCAGCTTAATGTTCCAGTTGAACACTGAAGCTTTCTTT. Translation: CASSLMFQLNTEAFF.

The CDR3 coding sequence is TGTGCCAGCACGCCGGGACTAGCGGGAGTACCAGATACGCAGTATTTT. As protein: CASTPGLAGVPDTQYF. The J gene is TRBJ2-3, the V gene TRBV18; 14 bases fit TRBD2. CDR1 and CDR2 (germline): KGHSH, LQKENI. Germline trimming cut 8 bases from V and 4 bases from J; bases unmatched to any gene: 8. The length of the CDR3 is 16 residues.

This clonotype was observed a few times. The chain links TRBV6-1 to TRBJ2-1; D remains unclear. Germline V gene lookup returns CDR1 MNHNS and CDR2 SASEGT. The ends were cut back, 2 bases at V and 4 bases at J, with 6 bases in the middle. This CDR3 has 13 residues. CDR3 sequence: CASSEHKYNEQFF. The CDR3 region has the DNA TGTGCCAGCAGTGAACATAAATACAATGAGCAGTTCTTC.

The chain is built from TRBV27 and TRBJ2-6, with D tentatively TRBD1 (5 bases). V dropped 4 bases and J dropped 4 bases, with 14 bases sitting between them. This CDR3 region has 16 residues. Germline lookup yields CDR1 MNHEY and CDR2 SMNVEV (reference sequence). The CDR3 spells CASSYLRAGGANVLTF. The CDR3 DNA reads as TGTGCCAGCAGTTACCTCAGGGCAGGCGGGGCCAACGTCCTGACTTTC.

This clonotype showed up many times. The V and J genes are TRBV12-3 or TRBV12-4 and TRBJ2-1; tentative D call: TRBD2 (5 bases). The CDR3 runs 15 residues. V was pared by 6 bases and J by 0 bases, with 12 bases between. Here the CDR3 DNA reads TGTGCCAGCAGCTACAGCGGATACTCCTACAATGAGCAGTTCTTC. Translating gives CASSYSGYSYNEQFF.

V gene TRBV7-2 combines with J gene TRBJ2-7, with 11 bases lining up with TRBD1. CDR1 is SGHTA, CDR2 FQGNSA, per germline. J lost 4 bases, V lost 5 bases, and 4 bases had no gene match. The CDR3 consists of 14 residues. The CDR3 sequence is CASSMDRGLYEQYF. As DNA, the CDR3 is TGTGCCAGCAGCATGGACAGGGGGCTGTACGAGCAGTACTTC.

CDR3 sequence: CASSPRQGGNYGYTF. CDR3 DNA: TGTGCCAGCAGCCCCCGACAGGGGGGTAACTATGGCTACACCTTC. V and J are TRBV7-3 and TRBJ1-2; 9 bases fit TRBD1. Germline trimming cut 5 bases from V and 1 base from J; bases unmatched to any gene: 5. The CDR3 consists of 15 residues. Per germline, CDR1 SGHTA and CDR2 FQGTGA.

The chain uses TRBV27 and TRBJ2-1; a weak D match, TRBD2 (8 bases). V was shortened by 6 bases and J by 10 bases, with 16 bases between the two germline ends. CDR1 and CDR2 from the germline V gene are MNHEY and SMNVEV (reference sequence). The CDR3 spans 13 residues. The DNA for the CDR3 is TGTGCCAGCAGCGGGAGGGGACAGTGGGAGCAGTTCTTC. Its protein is CASSGRGQWEQFF.

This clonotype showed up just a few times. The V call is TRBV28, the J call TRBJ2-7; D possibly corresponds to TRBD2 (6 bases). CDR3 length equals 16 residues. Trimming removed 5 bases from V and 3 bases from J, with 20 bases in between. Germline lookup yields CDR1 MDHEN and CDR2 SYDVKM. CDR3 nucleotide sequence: TGTGCCAGCAGTGAAATCGCCGGGAGAGGCGGCTACGAGCAGTACTTC. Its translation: CASSEIAGRGGYEQYF. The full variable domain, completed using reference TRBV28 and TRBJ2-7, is DVKVTQSSRYLVKRTGEKVFLECVQDMDHENMFWYRQDPGLGLRLIYFSYDVKMKEKGDIPEGYSVSREKKERFSLILESASTNQTSMYLCASSEIAGRGGYEQYFGPGTRLTVT.

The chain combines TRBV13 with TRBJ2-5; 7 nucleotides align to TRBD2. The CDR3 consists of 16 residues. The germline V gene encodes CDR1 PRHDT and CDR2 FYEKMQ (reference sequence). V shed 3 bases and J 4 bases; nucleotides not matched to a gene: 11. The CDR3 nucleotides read TGTGCCAGCAGCTTCTATGGTGGGAGGGCCGGAGAGACCCAGTACTTC. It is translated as CASSFYGGRAGETQYF.

The CDR3 nucleotides read TGTGCCAGCAGCTTACTAGAGGAAGGGGTTGAGCAGTACTTC. Translated, it gives CASSLLEEGVEQYF. The gene calls are TRBV7-9 and TRBJ2-7, with D possibly being TRBD1 (5 bases). Germline V gene data show CDR1 as SEHNR and CDR2 as FQNEAQ (reference sequence). The CDR3 has 14 residues. V was shortened by 2 bases and J by 7 bases, with 15 bases between the two germline ends.

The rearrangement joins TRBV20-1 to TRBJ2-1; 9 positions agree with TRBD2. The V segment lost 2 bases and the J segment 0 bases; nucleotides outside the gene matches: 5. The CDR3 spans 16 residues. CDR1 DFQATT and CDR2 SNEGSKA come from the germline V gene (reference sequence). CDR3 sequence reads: CSARLAGASSYNEQFF. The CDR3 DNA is TGCAGTGCTAGATTAGCGGGAGCTAGCTCCTACAATGAGCAGTTCTTC.

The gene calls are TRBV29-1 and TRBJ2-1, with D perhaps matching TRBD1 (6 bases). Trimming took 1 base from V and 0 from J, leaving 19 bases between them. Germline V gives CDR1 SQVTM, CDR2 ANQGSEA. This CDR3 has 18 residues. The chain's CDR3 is CSVEGGPGTLHSYNEQFF. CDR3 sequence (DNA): TGCAGCGTTGAAGGGGGCCCCGGGACACTCCACTCCTACAATGAGCAGTTCTTC.

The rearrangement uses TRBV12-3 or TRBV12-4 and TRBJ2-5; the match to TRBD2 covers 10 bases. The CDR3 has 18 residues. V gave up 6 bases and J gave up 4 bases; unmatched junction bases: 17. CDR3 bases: TGTGCCAGCAGCACCCTGAGGACTAGCGGAGAGAGAGGAGAGACCCAGTACTTC. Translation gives CASSTLRTSGERGETQYF.

The CDR3 is CASSEDPQGRAFF. CDR3 nucleotide sequence: TGTGCCAGCAGTGAAGATCCCCAGGGACGAGCTTTCTTT. The chain uses TRBV6-1 and TRBJ1-1; D perhaps matches TRBD1 (5 bases). V lost 1 base to trimming and J lost 10 bases, with 13 bases between them. The V gene's germline CDR1 is MNHNS and CDR2 SASEGT. The CDR3 spans 13 residues.

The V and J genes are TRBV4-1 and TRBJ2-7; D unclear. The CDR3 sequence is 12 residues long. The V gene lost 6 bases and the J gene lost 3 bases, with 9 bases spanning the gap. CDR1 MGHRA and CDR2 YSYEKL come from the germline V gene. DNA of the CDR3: TGCGCCAGCAGTCGACCAAACTACGAGCAGTACTTC. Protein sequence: CASSRPNYEQYF.

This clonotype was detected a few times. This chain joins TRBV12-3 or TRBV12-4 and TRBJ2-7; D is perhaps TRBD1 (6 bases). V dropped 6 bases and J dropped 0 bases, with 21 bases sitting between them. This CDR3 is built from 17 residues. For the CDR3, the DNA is TGTGCCAGCAGCCGTCCCGGGACATTCCTGAGCTCCTACGAGCAGTACTTC. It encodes CASSRPGTFLSSYEQYF.